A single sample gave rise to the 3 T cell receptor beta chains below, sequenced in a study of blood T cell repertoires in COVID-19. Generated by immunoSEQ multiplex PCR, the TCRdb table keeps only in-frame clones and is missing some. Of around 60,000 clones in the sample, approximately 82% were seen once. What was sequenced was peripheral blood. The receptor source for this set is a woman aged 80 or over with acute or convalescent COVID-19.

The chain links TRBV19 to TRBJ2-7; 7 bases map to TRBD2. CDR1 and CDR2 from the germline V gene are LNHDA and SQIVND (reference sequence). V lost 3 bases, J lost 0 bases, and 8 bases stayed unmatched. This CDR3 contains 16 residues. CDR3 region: CASSISRGSSSYEQYF. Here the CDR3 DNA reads TGTGCCAGTAGTATCTCCCGCGGGAGCAGCTCCTACGAGCAGTACTTC.

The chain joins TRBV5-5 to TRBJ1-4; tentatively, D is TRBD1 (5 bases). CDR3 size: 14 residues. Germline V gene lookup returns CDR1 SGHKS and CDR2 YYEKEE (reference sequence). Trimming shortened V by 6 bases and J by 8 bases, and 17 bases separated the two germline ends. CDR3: CASKAGPTWEKLFF. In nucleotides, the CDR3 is TGTGCCAGCAAAGCGGGACCGACGTGGGAAAAACTGTTTTTT.

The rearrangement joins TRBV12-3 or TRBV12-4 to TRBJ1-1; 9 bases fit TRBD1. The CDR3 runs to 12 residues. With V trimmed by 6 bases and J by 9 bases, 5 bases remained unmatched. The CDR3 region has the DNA TGTGCCAGCAGAGCCGACAGGGGGAAAGCTTTCTTT. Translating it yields CASRADRGKAFF.